This T cell receptor beta chain came from a study of CD8 T cells in ankylosing spondylitis. Findings and caveats of the study: Disease-linked clones were found to be CD8+ and relatively rare in peripheral blood. Ankylosing spondylitis blood appeared to carry a characteristic TCR beta motif of roughly eight highly homologous variants. Reportedly, matched ankylosing spondylitis synovial fluid was significantly enriched for disease-linked clones. Reports of some motif variants in reactive arthritis synovial fluid and blood predate this one.

The germline gives CDR1 SQVTM, CDR2 ANQGSEA. The CDR3 loop spans 14 amino acids. Notes on this clonotype: Its antigen is not identified.

Quantitative molecular-barcoded 5'-RACE generated the TCR beta libraries. TCRdb reprocessed the 5' RACE reads via MiXCR and lists one record per CDR3 protein. The repertoire holds about 540,000 distinct CDR3 sequences, with roughly 13% as singletons. The J gene is TRBJ2-1, the V gene TRBV29-1, with 9 bases fitting TRBD2. The clonotype originates from a male donor with ankylosing spondylitis. Sequencing was done on a sample of blood, either unsorted or a sorted T cell fraction (not recorded which). CDR3 nucleotides: TGCGGTACGTCAAAGGCGGGAGGGTACAATGAGCAGTTCTTC. The encoded protein is CGTSKAGGYNEQFF.